This TCR beta chain came from a study of T cells in Graves' hyperthyroidism and ophthalmopathy. Study results and caveats: Researchers found most expanded thyroid clonotypes above 0.001 in blood as well.

This clonotype was recorded once. Its antigen is undetermined. At one boundary the junction diverges from the germline segment, which might be a read error. It was RNA transcripts that yielded the amplified TCR beta CDR3 regions. The primer set for the first-round RT-PCR of the TCR CDR3 was HTBI. TCRdb ran MiXCR on the multiplex PCR reads and lists one entry per CDR3 protein. The data hold under 130,000 distinct CDR3 sequences, with 47% observed a single time. Lactation, pregnancy, other autoimmune disease or uncontrolled infection excluded patients. The CDR3 sequence is 13 residues long. Germline values: CDR1 MGHRA, CDR2 YSYEKL.

The chain couples TRBV4-1 to TRBJ1-2, with D uncertain. This sequence originates from a man in his forties or fifties with Graves' hyperthyroidism. Sequencing was done on a sample of blood. The CDR3, as DNA: TGCGCCAGCAGCCAAGAGGAGGTCGGTGGCCACACCTTC. Translated: CASSQEEVGGHTF.